This passage covers 31 T cell receptor beta chains from one sample sequenced in a study of blood T cell repertoires in COVID-19. Sequencing used immunoSEQ multiplex PCR; TCRdb keeps in-frame clones, though not all of them. The sample records roughly 200,000 clones, approximately 78% being singletons. Sequencing input: peripheral blood. These receptors all stem from a woman older than 75 with COVID-19, enrolled during active disease.

The J gene is TRBJ1-2, the V gene TRBV30; D is uncertain. The CDR3 has 14 amino acids. CDR1 and CDR2 from the germline V gene are GTSNPN and SVGIG (reference sequence). V was trimmed by 1 base and J by 3 bases, leaving 12 bases between them. CDR3 nucleotides: TGTGCCTGGAGTGGTACGCCCGAGTACTATGGCTACACCTTC. Its translation: CAWSGTPEYYGYTF.

The J gene is TRBJ2-7, the V gene TRBV30, with 11 bases matching TRBD2. V shed 3 bases and J 2 bases; nucleotides not matched to a gene: 0. The CDR3 length is 13 residues. Germline lookup yields CDR1 GTSNPN and CDR2 SVGIG (reference sequence). The CDR3 DNA follows: TGTGCCTGGAGGACTAGCGGGGCCTACGAGCAGTACTTC. Protein sequence: CAWRTSGAYEQYF. Complete variable domain (other parts from reference TRBV30 and TRBJ2-7): SQTIHQWPATLVQPVGSPLSLECTVEGTSNPNLYWYRQAAGRGLQLLFYSVGIGQISSEVPQNLSASRPQDRQFILSSKKLLLSDSGFYLCAWRTSGAYEQYFGPGTRLTVT.

The chain joins TRBV11-1 to TRBJ2-5, with 7 bases fitting TRBD1. CDR3 length equals 15 residues. Germline values: CDR1 SGHAT, CDR2 FQDESV (reference sequence). V gave up 3 bases and J gave up 2 bases; unmatched junction bases: 6. As DNA, the CDR3 is TGTGCCAGCAGCTTGCAACAGGGGAGACAAGAGACCCAGTACTTC. This translates into CASSLQQGRQETQYF.

The V call is TRBV6-2 or TRBV6-3, the J call TRBJ1-2, with a tentative D call TRBD1 (5 bases). The germline V gene encodes CDR1 MNHEY and CDR2 SVGEGT. CDR3 length equals 13 residues. Trimming pared 7 bases from V and 5 bases from J, leaving 14 bases between. The CDR3 DNA is TGTGCCAGCAACCCCCAGGGCTCATATGGCTACACCTTC. Amino acids: CASNPQGSYGYTF.

The V gene is TRBV5-1, the J gene TRBJ1-4; 10 bases agree with TRBD1. V lost 5 bases, J lost 5 bases, and 6 bases stayed unmatched. The CDR3 runs 15 residues. From germline, CDR1 is SGHRS and CDR2 YFSETQ. In DNA form, the CDR3 reads TGCGCCAGCAGTCGGACAGGGGGGGACAATGAAAAACTGTTTTTT. Protein sequence: CASSRTGGDNEKLFF.

The rearrangement joins TRBV3-1 (or the pseudogene TRBV3-2) to TRBJ1-1; D is unresolved. This CDR3 is built from 14 residues. Trimming removed 1 base from V and 7 bases from J, with 13 bases in between. Germline values: CDR1 LGHDT, CDR2 YNNKEL (reference sequence). The CDR3 DNA reads TGTGCCAGCAGCCAAGGGGCAGATCAACGTGAAGCTTTCTTT. Translated: CASSQGADQREAFF.

The CDR3 protein is CASSHHGTAGKDPLHF. The CDR3 nucleotides are TGTGCCAGCAGCCATCATGGGACAGCGGGTAAGGATCCCCTCCACTTT. The chain uses TRBV3-1 (or the pseudogene TRBV3-2) and TRBJ1-6, with TRBD1 identical over 7 bases. The CDR3 is made up of 16 amino acids. The V segment lost 3 bases and the J segment 13 bases; nucleotides outside the gene matches: 15. Germline V gene lookup returns CDR1 LGHDT and CDR2 YNNKEL (reference sequence).

The chain recombines TRBV7-2 with TRBJ2-2; TRBD1 aligns across 7 bases. With V trimmed by 1 base and J by 8 bases, 13 bases remained unmatched. The CDR3 is 17 amino acids. CDR1 and CDR2 (germline): SGHTA, FQGNSA. Here the CDR3 DNA reads TGTGCCAGCAGCTTAGTCCCACAGGGGCCGCAATTGGGGGAGCTGTTTTTT. Translation gives CASSLVPQGPQLGELFF.

This sequence joins TRBV11-3 and TRBJ2-5, with 8 bases identical to TRBD2. The junction had 11 bases not matched to a gene; V was cut back by 5 bases and J by 0 bases. The germline V gene has CDR1 SGHNT and CDR2 YENEEA. CDR3 length: 17 residues. CDR3 nucleotide sequence: TGTGCCAGCAGCGCCTCCACGGGCGGGGGGTACCAAGAGACCCAGTACTTC. Protein: CASSASTGGGYQETQYF.

This chain joins TRBV25-1 and TRBJ2-1, with D uncertain. V dropped 0 bases and J dropped 6 bases, with 9 bases sitting between them. The CDR3 is 14 amino acids. From germline, CDR1 is MGHDK and CDR2 SYGVNS. The CDR3 DNA reads TGTGCCAGCAGTGAATATGGCGGCGGCAATGAGCAGTTCTTC. Amino acid sequence: CASSEYGGGNEQFF.

About this clone itself: This specimen includes other DNA sequences encoding the same CDR3. This rearrangement joins TRBV29-1 to TRBJ1-1, with 8 positions matching TRBD1. The CDR3 covers 14 residues. With 6 bases clipped from V and 1 base from J, the junction kept 7 bases outside the gene matches. In germline, CDR1 is SQVTM, CDR2 ANQGSEA. CDR3 DNA sequence: TGCAGCGTCGCCCCCGGGACAGGGAACACTGAAGCTTTCTTT. Its translation: CSVAPGTGNTEAFF.

The chain combines TRBV4-3 with TRBJ2-3, with D perhaps TRBD2 (5 bases). Germline assignment: CDR1 LGHNA and CDR2 YSLEER. The CDR3 consists of 15 residues. V lost 4 bases and J 0 bases, leaving 11 bases between the germline ends. The CDR3 spells CASSLSAASTDTQYF. The CDR3, as DNA: TGCGCCAGCAGCCTTTCAGCGGCTAGCACAGATACGCAGTATTTT.

This clone was seen a single time. The chain joins TRBV25-1 to TRBJ2-3; 12 bases fit TRBD2. There are 17 residues in the CDR3. V lost 3 bases and J lost 2; bases outside the gene matches: 6. Per the germline V gene, CDR1 is MGHDK and CDR2 is SYGVNS. CDR3 sequence: CASSDQTSGGYTDTQYF. CDR3 in DNA: TGTGCCAGCAGTGATCAGACTAGCGGGGGTTACACAGATACGCAGTATTTT.

DNA of the CDR3: TGTGCCTGGAATGGGCAGGGTGATCAGCCCCAGCATTTT. It is translated as CAWNGQGDQPQHF. The gene calls are TRBV30 and TRBJ1-5, with a possible D match to TRBD1 (5 bases). V lost 4 bases and J lost 5, with 12 bases in between. Germline loops: CDR1 GTSNPN, CDR2 SVGIG (reference sequence). The CDR3 has 13 residues.

The V call is TRBV5-1, the J call TRBJ2-3; D is perhaps TRBD2 (5 bases). The V end was cut by 4 bases, the J end by 3 bases, with 15 bases between. The CDR3 sequence is 15 residues long. Germline CDR1 is SGHRS and CDR2 is YFSETQ. The CDR3 nucleotides read TGCGCCAGCAGCCCCCGGGAACTGGAGACAGATACGCAGTATTTT. Translation gives CASSPRELETDTQYF.

V and J are TRBV9 and TRBJ2-1, with TRBD2 matching over 10 bases. The CDR3 has 15 residues. The germline V gene has CDR1 SGDLS and CDR2 YYNGEE. The V gene end was trimmed by 4 bases and the J gene end by 5 bases; junction bases not matched to a gene: 6. CDR3 nucleotide sequence: TGTGCCAGCAGCTCCACTAGCGGGGTTAACAATGAGCAGTTCTTC. Its protein product is CASSSTSGVNNEQFF.

This rearrangement joins TRBV5-1 to TRBJ2-3, with D perhaps TRBD1 (6 bases). Between the trimmed V and J ends, which lost 0 bases and 1 base, there was a span of 15 bases. The CDR3 loop spans 17 amino acids. From germline, CDR1 is SGHRS and CDR2 YFSETQ. The CDR3, as DNA: TGCGCCAGCAGCTTGGAAGTGGGCAGGGGTGGCACAGATACGCAGTATTTT. This sequence encodes CASSLEVGRGGTDTQYF. Supplemented by reference TRBV5-1 and TRBJ2-3, the full variable domain reads KAGVTQTPRYLIKTRGQQVTLSCSPISGHRSVSWYQQTPGQGLQFLFEYFSETQRNKGNFPGRFSGRQFSNSRSEMNVSTLELGDSALYLCASSLEVGRGGTDTQYFGPGTRLTVL.

This chain connects TRBV10-3 to TRBJ2-4; tentative D call: TRBD2 (5 bases). The CDR3 covers 17 residues. The V gene lost 0 bases and the J gene lost 0 bases, with 12 bases spanning the gap. Germline V gives CDR1 ENHRY, CDR2 SYGVKD. The DNA of the CDR3 is TGTGCCATCAGTGAGTCTGGAGGTTACCTAGCCAAAAACATTCAGTACTTC. Translating gives CAISESGGYLAKNIQYF.

The V call is TRBV27, the J call TRBJ2-5; TRBD2 might be the D (6 bases). The CDR3 runs to 17 residues. Germline V gives CDR1 MNHEY, CDR2 SMNVEV (reference sequence). V lost 4 bases, J lost 0 bases, and 18 bases lay in between. CDR3 amino acids: CASSSPRGGINQETQYF. Here the CDR3 DNA reads TGTGCCAGCAGTTCCCCCCGGGGCGGGATCAACCAAGAGACCCAGTACTTC.

This clone has just one count. The rearrangement joins TRBV7-2 to TRBJ1-2, with D tentatively TRBD1 (5 bases). The V gene lost 3 bases and the J gene lost 8 bases, with 10 bases spanning the gap. Germline V gene sequence: CDR1 SGHTA, CDR2 FQGNSA. CDR3 length: 12 residues. CDR3 loop: CASSFYQGGYTF. Written as DNA, the CDR3 is TGTGCCAGCAGCTTTTACCAGGGCGGCTACACCTTC.

This clone was observed once. The chain links TRBV5-1 to TRBJ1-2; perhaps TRBD1 as D (5 bases). Between the trimmed V and J ends, which lost 4 bases and 6 bases, there was a span of 16 bases. This CDR3 has 14 amino acids. In germline, CDR1 is SGHRS, CDR2 YFSETQ. The CDR3 reads CASSRAGNGDGYTF. CDR3 bases: TGCGCCAGCAGCCGAGCAGGGAACGGAGATGGCTACACCTTC.

The J gene is TRBJ2-7, the V gene TRBV19, with TRBD2 matching 8 bases. Germline CDR1 and CDR2: LNHDA and SQIVND (reference sequence). The CDR3 runs 15 residues. V lost 5 bases and J lost 3; bases outside the gene matches: 9. The CDR3 bases are TGTGCCAGTAGTCCCCCGGGACTAGGACTCTACGAGCAGTACTTC. It codes for CASSPPGLGLYEQYF.

This clone has only one observation. The chain is built from TRBV9 and TRBJ1-1; a possible D gene is TRBD1 (5 bases). This CDR3 has 12 residues. V lost 3 bases and J lost 3, with 6 bases in between. Looked up from germline, CDR1 is SGDLS and CDR2 is YYNGEE. In DNA form, the CDR3 reads TGTGCCAGCAGCGGACAGTACACTGAAGCTTTCTTT. Translating gives CASSGQYTEAFF.

The DNA of the CDR3 is TGCGCCAGCAGCTTCGGCGGGGCGGCGGATGAAAAACTGTTTTTT. Translation gives CASSFGGAADEKLFF. The V gene is TRBV5-1, the J gene TRBJ1-4; the D gene is possibly TRBD1 (5 bases). Germline V gene sequence: CDR1 SGHRS, CDR2 YFSETQ. The CDR3 loop spans 15 amino acids. V was cut by 2 bases and J by 6 bases, with 14 bases left in between.

J is TRBJ1-3 and V is TRBV6-5; D is uncertain. CDR3 size: 15 residues. V gave up 8 bases and J gave up 0 bases, with 14 bases separating them. CDR1 and CDR2 (germline): MNHEY, SVGAGI. The CDR3 region is CASPSGRDSGNTIYF. The CDR3 region has the DNA TGTGCCAGCCCGAGCGGAAGGGACTCTGGAAACACCATATATTTT.

The chain links TRBV7-9 to TRBJ1-1; 8 bases are a match to TRBD1. Germline values: CDR1 SEHNR, CDR2 FQNEAQ (reference sequence). V lost 10 bases to trimming and J lost 3 bases; unmatched junction nucleotides: 10. The CDR3 contains 14 residues. CDR3 nucleotide sequence: TGTGCCAACCGACGACAGGGGACGGACACTGAAGCTTTCTTT. This gives the protein CANRRQGTDTEAFF.

The chain couples TRBV11-2 to TRBJ2-7; maybe TRBD1 (6 bases). V was shortened by 1 base and J by 6 bases, with 10 bases between the two germline ends. CDR3 length: 13 amino acids. The germline CDR1 and CDR2 sequences are SGHAT and FQNNGV. CDR3 DNA: TGTGCCAGCAGCTTAGCAAACAGGGCCGAGCAGTACTTC. Its translation: CASSLANRAEQYF.

The chain uses TRBV7-8 and TRBJ2-3; TRBD2 matches at 7 bases. CDR1 and CDR2 (germline): SGHVS, FQNEAQ. CDR3 size: 14 residues. J gave up 6 bases and V 3 bases, and 6 bases lay outside the gene matches. DNA of the CDR3: TGTGCCAGCAGCTTGGGGGGGGGTGCGGATACGCAGTATTTT. Protein sequence: CASSLGGGADTQYF.

V usage is TRBV3-1 (or the pseudogene TRBV3-2) and J usage is TRBJ2-5; TRBD2 is a possible D gene (5 bases). V lost 2 bases, J lost 4 bases, and 11 bases lay in between. Germline values: CDR1 LGHDT, CDR2 YNNKEL (reference sequence). CDR3 length: 14 residues. This CDR3 is CASSQSAGLETQYF. The CDR3 DNA is TGTGCCAGCAGCCAATCGGCGGGCTTAGAGACCCAGTACTTC.

The gene calls are TRBV15 and TRBJ1-6; tentative D call: TRBD1 (5 bases). Germline-derived CDR1 and CDR2 are LNHNV and YYDKDF (reference sequence). The V gene lost 2 bases and the J gene lost 0 bases, with 14 bases spanning the gap. The CDR3 has 18 residues. The CDR3 protein is CATSRPRDRSSYNSPLHF. The CDR3 DNA follows: TGTGCCACCAGCAGACCACGAGACAGAAGCTCCTATAATTCACCCCTCCACTTT.

The chain couples TRBV6-5 to TRBJ1-4, with 9 bases matching TRBD1. Germline V CDR1 and CDR2: MNHEY, SVGAGI. V shed 6 bases and J 6 bases; nucleotides not matched to a gene: 8. CDR3 length: 15 amino acids. The CDR3 DNA follows: TGTGCCAGCAGCGGGACAGGGTCTCACGATGAAAAACTGTTTTTT. Its protein is CASSGTGSHDEKLFF.